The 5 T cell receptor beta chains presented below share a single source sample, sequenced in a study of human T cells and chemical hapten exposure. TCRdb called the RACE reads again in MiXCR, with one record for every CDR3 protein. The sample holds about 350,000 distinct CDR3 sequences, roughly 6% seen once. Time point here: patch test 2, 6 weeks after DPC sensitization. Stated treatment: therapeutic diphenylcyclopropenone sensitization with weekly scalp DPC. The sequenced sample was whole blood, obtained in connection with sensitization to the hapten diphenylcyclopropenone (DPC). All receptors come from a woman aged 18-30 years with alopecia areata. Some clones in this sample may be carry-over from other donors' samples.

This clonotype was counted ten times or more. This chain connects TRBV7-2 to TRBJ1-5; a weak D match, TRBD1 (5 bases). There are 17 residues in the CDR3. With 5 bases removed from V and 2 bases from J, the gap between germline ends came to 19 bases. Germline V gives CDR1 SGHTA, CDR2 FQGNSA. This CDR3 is CASSPLSTRGGNQPQHF. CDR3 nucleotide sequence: TGTGCCAGCAGCCCCCTTTCTACGCGAGGGGGCAATCAGCCCCAGCATTTT.

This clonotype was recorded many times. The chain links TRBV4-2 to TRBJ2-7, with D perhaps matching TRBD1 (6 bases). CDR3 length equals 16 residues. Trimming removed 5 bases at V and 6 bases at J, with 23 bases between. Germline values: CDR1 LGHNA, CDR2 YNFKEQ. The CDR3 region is CASSETFRTDFGEQYF. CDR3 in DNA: TGTGCCAGCAGCGAAACCTTCAGGACAGACTTCGGCGAGCAGTACTTC.

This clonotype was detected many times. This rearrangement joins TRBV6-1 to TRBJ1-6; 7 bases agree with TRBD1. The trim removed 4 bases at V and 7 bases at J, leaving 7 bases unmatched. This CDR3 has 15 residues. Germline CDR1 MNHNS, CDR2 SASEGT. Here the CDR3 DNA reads TGTGCCAGCAGTGTTCAGACAGGGAGCAATTCACCCCTCCACTTT. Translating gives CASSVQTGSNSPLHF.

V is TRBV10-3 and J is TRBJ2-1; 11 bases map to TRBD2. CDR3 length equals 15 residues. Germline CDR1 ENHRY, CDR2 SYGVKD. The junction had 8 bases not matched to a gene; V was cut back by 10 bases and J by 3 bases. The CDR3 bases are TGTGCCAGTCTACCGACTAGCGGGATCTACAATGAGCAGTTCTTC. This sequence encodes CASLPTSGIYNEQFF.

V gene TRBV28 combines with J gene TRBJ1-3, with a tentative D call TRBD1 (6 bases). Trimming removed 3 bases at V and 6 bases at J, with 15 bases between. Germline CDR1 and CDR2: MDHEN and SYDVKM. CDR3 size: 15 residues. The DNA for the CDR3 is TGTGCCAGCAGTTTCTGGGGGGGCGAAGAAAACACCATATATTTT. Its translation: CASSFWGGEENTIYF. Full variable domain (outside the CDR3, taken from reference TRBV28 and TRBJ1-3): DVKVTQSSRYLVKRTGEKVFLECVQDMDHENMFWYRQDPGLGLRLIYFSYDVKMKEKGDIPEGYSVSREKKERFSLILESASTNQTSMYLCASSFWGGEENTIYFGEGSWLTVV.